This T cell receptor (beta chain) was sequenced during a study of T-cell memory formation after mild COVID-19. General observations from the study: Contracting CD8+ clones were enriched in EMRA, CD4+ mainly in CM and EM. Memory from before infection featured some responding clones, which suggests cross-reactive memory joined.

Constant-segment primers served in 5'RACE that generated TCR alpha and TCR beta cDNA libraries bearing sample barcodes and UMIs. TCRdb re-derived calls from the 5' RACE reads in MiXCR, one entry per CDR3 protein. This table has about 430,000 distinct CDR3 sequences, 20% to 25% appearing once. Note on this clonotype: Its antigen is not known.

The sequence came from an adult woman who had mild COVID-19 (a few samples of this study predate the infection). Cell type and time point are not known. Input material: PBMCs or a T cell subset sorted from them (not recorded which).

CDR3 sequence reads: CSQVQRGEQYF. The CDR3 nucleotides read TGCAGCCAGGTGCAAAGAGGCGAGCAGTACTTC. The rearrangement uses TRBV29-1 and TRBJ2-7; D gene uncertain. Between the trimmed V and J ends, which lost 8 bases and 6 bases, there was a span of 14 bases. This CDR3 is 11 amino acids long. Germline V lookup: CDR1 SQVTM, CDR2 ANQGSEA.